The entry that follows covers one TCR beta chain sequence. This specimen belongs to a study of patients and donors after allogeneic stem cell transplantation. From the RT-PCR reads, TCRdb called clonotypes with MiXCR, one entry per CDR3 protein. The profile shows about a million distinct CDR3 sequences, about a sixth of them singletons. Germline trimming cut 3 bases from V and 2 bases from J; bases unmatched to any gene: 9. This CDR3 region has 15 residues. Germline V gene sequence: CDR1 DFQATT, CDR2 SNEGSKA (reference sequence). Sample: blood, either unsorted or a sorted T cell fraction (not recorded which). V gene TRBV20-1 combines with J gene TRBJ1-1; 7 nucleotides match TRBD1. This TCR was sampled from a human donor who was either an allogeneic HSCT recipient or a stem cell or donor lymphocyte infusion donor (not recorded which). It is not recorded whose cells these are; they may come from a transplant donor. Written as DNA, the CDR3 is TGCAGTGCTAGGGAATACGACAGGGCCAACACTGAAGCTTTCTTT. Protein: CSAREYDRANTEAFF.